Here is one T cell receptor beta chain with its context. The trim removed 5 bases at V and 6 bases at J, leaving 13 bases unmatched. Germline V gene sequence: CDR1 SNHLY, CDR2 FYNNEI. The CDR3 has 16 amino acids. The data were obtained in a study of blood T cells in healthy people across ages. The authors ran a second PCR of 7 to 11 cycles using a sample-barcoded 5' primer and a J-beta primer mix. TCRdb processed the 5' RACE reads anew with MiXCR; each CDR3 protein has one entry. The sample contains hundreds of thousands of distinct CDR3 sequences, approximately 44% of which appear only once. Sequencing was performed on blood. The origin of this receptor is a man aged 60 to 69 in good health. V is TRBV2 and J is TRBJ1-2; TRBD1 agrees at 9 bases. The DNA of the CDR3 is TGTGCCAGCAGTTCACTCCCACAGGGGGCTAATGATGGCTACACCTTC. Its protein is CASSSLPQGANDGYTF.